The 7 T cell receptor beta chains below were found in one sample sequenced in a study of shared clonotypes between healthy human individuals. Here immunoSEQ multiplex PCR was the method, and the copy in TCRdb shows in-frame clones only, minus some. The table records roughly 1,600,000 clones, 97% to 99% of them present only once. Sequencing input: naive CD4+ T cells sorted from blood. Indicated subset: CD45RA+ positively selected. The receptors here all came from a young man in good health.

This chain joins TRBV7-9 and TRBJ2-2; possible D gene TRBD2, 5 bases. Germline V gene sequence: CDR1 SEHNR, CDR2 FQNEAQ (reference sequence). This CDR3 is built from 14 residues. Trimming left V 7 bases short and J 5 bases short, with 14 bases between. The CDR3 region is CASTPTRPTGELFF. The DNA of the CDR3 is TGTGCCAGCACCCCTACTAGGCCGACCGGGGAGCTGTTTTTT.

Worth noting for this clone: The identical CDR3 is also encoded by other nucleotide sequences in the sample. The CDR3: CASTAFYEQYF. The DNA of the CDR3 is TGTGCCAGCACAGCTTTCTACGAGCAGTACTTC. This chain links TRBV28 with TRBJ2-7; no clear D. The V and J ends lost 7 bases and 3 bases respectively, with 7 bases between them. This CDR3 has 11 amino acids. Germline lookup yields CDR1 MDHEN and CDR2 SYDVKM. Full variable domain (outside the CDR3, taken from reference TRBV28 and TRBJ2-7): DVKVTQSSRYLVKRTGEKVFLECVQDMDHENMFWYRQDPGLGLRLIYFSYDVKMKEKGDIPEGYSVSREKKERFSLILESASTNQTSMYLCASTAFYEQYFGPGTRLTVT.

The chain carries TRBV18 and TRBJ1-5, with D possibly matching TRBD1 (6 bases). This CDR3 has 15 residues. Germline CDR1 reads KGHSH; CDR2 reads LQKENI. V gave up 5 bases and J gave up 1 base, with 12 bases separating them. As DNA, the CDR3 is TGTGCCAGCTCATCGGACAGAACGAGCAATCAGCCCCAGCATTTT. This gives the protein CASSSDRTSNQPQHF.

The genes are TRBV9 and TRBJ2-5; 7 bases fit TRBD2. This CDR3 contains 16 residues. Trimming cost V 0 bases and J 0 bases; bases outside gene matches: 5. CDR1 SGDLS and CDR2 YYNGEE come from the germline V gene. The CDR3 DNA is TGTGCCAGCAGCGTAGACCTAGCGGCGTACCAAGAGACCCAGTACTTC. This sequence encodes CASSVDLAAYQETQYF. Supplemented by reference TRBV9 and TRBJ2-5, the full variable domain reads DSGVTQTPKHLITATGQRVTLRCSPRSGDLSVYWYQQSLDQGLQFLIQYYNGEERAKGNILERFSAQQFPDLHSELNLSSLELGDSALYFCASSVDLAAYQETQYFGPGTRLLVL.

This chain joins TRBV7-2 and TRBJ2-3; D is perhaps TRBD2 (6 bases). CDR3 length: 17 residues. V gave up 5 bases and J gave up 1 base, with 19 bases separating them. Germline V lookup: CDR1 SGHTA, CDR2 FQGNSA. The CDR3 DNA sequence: TGTGCCAGCAGCCTACGGTCCCGGGGGTGGGGCACAGATACGCAGTATTTT. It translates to CASSLRSRGWGTDTQYF. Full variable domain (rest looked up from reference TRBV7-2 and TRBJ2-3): GAGVSQSPSNKVTEKGKDVELRCDPISGHTALYWYRQSLGQGLEFLIYFQGNSAPDKSGLPSDRFSAERTGGSVSTLTIQRTQQEDSAVYLCASSLRSRGWGTDTQYFGPGTRLTVL.

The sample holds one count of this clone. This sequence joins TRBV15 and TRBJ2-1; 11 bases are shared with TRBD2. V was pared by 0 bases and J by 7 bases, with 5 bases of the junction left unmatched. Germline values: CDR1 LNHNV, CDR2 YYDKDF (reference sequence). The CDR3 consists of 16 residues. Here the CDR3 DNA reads TGTGCCACCAGCAGAGATGGACTAGCGGGTTTGAATGAGCAGTTCTTC. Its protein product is CATSRDGLAGLNEQFF.

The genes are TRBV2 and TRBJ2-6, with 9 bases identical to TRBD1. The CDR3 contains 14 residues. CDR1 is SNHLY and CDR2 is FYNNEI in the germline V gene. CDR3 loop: CGTGGLSGANVLTF. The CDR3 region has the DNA TGTGGTACAGGGGGCCTCTCTGGGGCCAACGTCCTGACTTTC.